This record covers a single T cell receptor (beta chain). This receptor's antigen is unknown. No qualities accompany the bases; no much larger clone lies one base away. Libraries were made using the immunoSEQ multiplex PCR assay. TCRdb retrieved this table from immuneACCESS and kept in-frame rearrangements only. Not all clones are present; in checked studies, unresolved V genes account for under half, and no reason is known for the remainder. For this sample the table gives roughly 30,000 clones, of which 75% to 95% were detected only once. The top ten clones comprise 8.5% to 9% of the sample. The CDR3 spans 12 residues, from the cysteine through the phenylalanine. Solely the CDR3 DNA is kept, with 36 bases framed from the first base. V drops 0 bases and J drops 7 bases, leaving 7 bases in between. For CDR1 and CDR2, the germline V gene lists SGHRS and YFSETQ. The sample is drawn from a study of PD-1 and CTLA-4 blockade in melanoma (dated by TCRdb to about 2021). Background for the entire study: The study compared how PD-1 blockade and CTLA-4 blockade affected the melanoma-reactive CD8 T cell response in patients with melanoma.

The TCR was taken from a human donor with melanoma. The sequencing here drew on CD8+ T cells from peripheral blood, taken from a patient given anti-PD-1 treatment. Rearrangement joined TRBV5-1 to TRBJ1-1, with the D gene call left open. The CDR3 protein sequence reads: CASSLGAGEAFF. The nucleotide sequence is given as TGCGCCAGCAGCTTGGGGGCAGGTGAAGCTTTCTTT.